The next 31 T cell receptor beta chains were all read from a single sample in a study of blood T cell repertoires in COVID-19. Libraries were prepared by immunoSEQ multiplex PCR; TCRdb keeps only in-frame clonotypes and omits some of them. The sample has more than 45,000 clones; roughly nine tenths are singletons. The sample comprised peripheral blood. The receptors originated from a human donor in a cohort sampled during active COVID-19.

The chain combines TRBV9 with TRBJ1-3; TRBD1 is a possible D gene (5 bases). The V and J ends lost 1 base and 5 bases respectively, with 10 bases between them. Germline V lookup: CDR1 SGDLS, CDR2 YYNGEE. The CDR3 is 14 amino acids. The CDR3 DNA reads as TGTGCCAGCAGCGTATCGCAGGGCCGAAACACCATATATTTT. Translated, it gives CASSVSQGRNTIYF.

The J gene is TRBJ2-1, the V gene TRBV19, with TRBD2 matching over 8 bases. The V gene end was trimmed by 7 bases and the J gene end by 8 bases; junction bases not matched to a gene: 13. CDR3 length equals 15 residues. Germline V gene lookup returns CDR1 LNHDA and CDR2 SQIVND (reference sequence). DNA of the CDR3: TGTGCCAGTACCACGGGGAGCGGGAGTTGGTATGAGCAGTTCTTC. This encodes CASTTGSGSWYEQFF.

The rearrangement joins TRBV3-1 (or the pseudogene TRBV3-2) to TRBJ2-7; tentative D call: TRBD2 (6 bases). The germline V gene encodes CDR1 LGHDT and CDR2 YNNKEL (reference sequence). The CDR3 has 15 residues. With 4 bases removed from V and 9 bases from J, the gap between germline ends came to 22 bases. The CDR3 sequence: CASSPTDGEVKRQYF. CDR3 in DNA: TGTGCCAGCAGCCCCACGGACGGGGAGGTCAAGAGGCAGTACTTC.

The chain combines TRBV19 with TRBJ1-5; 9 bases match TRBD1. The CDR3 runs 15 residues. Per germline, CDR1 LNHDA and CDR2 SQIVND (reference sequence). The J segment lost 2 bases and the V segment lost 7 bases, leaving 6 bases of the junction unmatched. CDR3 sequence (DNA): TGTGCCAGTAATAAGGACAGGGGAGGCAATCAGCCCCAGCATTTT. Amino acids: CASNKDRGGNQPQHF.

The chain has TRBV18 and TRBJ2-1; weak D call: TRBD2 (6 bases). V was trimmed by 6 bases and J by 2 bases, leaving 11 bases between them. Germline CDR1 reads KGHSH; CDR2 reads LQKENI. This CDR3 region has 14 residues. The chain's CDR3 is CASSLGGTYNEQFF. Written as DNA, the CDR3 is TGTGCCAGCTCCCTTGGGGGGACCTACAATGAGCAGTTCTTC.

The chain employs TRBV19 and TRBJ2-1; 11 bases map to TRBD2. The germline V gene has CDR1 LNHDA and CDR2 SQIVND (reference sequence). The CDR3 has 15 residues. V dropped 5 bases and J dropped 9; count of bases not matched to a gene: 9. The CDR3 DNA reads as TGTGCCAGTAGTCTGGCCGGGACTAGCGGCGGTGAGCAGTTCTTC. Translating gives CASSLAGTSGGEQFF.

The V gene is TRBV30, the J gene TRBJ2-6, with D possibly being TRBD2 (5 bases). CDR3 length: 15 amino acids. Per germline, CDR1 GTSNPN and CDR2 SVGIG (reference sequence). Trimming stripped 2 bases from V and 0 bases from J, with 8 bases between. In DNA, the CDR3 is TGTGCCTGGAGTCCGGGGTCCTCTGGGGCCAACGTCCTGACTTTC. Encoded protein: CAWSPGSSGANVLTF. Drawing the rest from reference TRBV30 and TRBJ2-6, the complete variable domain is SQTIHQWPATLVQPVGSPLSLECTVEGTSNPNLYWYRQAAGRGLQLLFYSVGIGQISSEVPQNLSASRPQDRQFILSSKKLLLSDSGFYLCAWSPGSSGANVLTFGAGSRLTVL.

V is TRBV6-6 and J is TRBJ1-5; TRBD1 matches at 7 bases. J was trimmed by 0 bases and V by 7 bases; bases with no gene match: 9. From germline, CDR1 is MNHNY and CDR2 SVGAGI (reference sequence). The CDR3 totals 16 residues. The CDR3 loop is CASKTDRVDSNQPQHF. Written as DNA, the CDR3 is TGTGCCAGCAAAACCGACAGGGTAGATAGCAATCAGCCCCAGCATTTT.

The V gene is TRBV19, the J gene TRBJ1-2; maybe TRBD1 (5 bases). The CDR3 runs to 14 residues. Germline CDR1 and CDR2: LNHDA and SQIVND (reference sequence). Trimming pared 8 bases from V and 4 bases from J, leaving 17 bases between. Here the CDR3 reads CASARGATGYGYTF. Here the CDR3 DNA reads TGTGCCAGTGCGCGCGGGGCTACTGGCTATGGCTACACCTTC.

This rearrangement joins TRBV10-1 to TRBJ2-7; 9 bases are a match to TRBD1. V shed 1 base, J shed 4 bases, and the junction held 5 bases outside the gene matches. Germline CDR1 is WNHNN and CDR2 is SYGVQD (reference sequence). The length of the CDR3 is 15 residues. The CDR3 DNA reads TGCGCCAGCAGTGAGTACAGGGGGCCGGGGTACGAGCAGTACTTC. Translating it yields CASSEYRGPGYEQYF.

The chain employs TRBV18 and TRBJ2-3, with a tentative D call TRBD2 (5 bases). V was cut by 3 bases and J by 5 bases, with 12 bases left in between. CDR3 size: 14 residues. Per the germline V gene, CDR1 is KGHSH and CDR2 is LQKENI. The CDR3 region is CASSPRLSEDTQYF. The CDR3 nucleotides read TGTGCCAGCTCACCCCGACTTAGCGAAGATACGCAGTATTTT.

V usage is TRBV15 and J usage is TRBJ2-5, with 10 bases fitting TRBD2. Trimming at V came to 0 bases and at J to 5 bases, leaving 12 bases not matched to a gene. CDR3 length: 18 residues. Germline V gene data show CDR1 as LNHNV and CDR2 as YYDKDF (reference sequence). The CDR3 spells CATSRDRRASGRRETQYF. The CDR3 DNA reads TGTGCCACCAGCAGAGATCGCAGGGCTAGCGGGAGACGGGAGACCCAGTACTTC.

V usage is TRBV7-8 and J usage is TRBJ1-1, with 8 bases fitting TRBD1. Trimming at V came to 3 bases and at J to 4 bases, leaving 4 bases not matched to a gene. Per germline, CDR1 SGHVS and CDR2 FQNEAQ. There are 14 residues in the CDR3. The CDR3 region is CASSFTGTGTEAFF. Written as DNA, the CDR3 is TGTGCCAGCAGCTTTACAGGGACAGGCACTGAAGCTTTCTTT.

This clone was detected only once. The chain employs TRBV30 and TRBJ1-4, with 10 bases fitting TRBD1. CDR1 is GTSNPN, CDR2 SVGIG, per germline (reference sequence). This CDR3 spans 14 amino acids. Trimming removed 0 bases from V and 7 bases from J; junction bases left unmatched: 2. The CDR3 loop is CAWSVTGGGEKLFF. In nucleotides, the CDR3 is TGTGCCTGGAGTGTGACAGGGGGCGGTGAAAAACTGTTTTTT.

J is TRBJ2-7 and V is TRBV24-1, with 9 bases identical to TRBD1. The CDR3 consists of 19 residues. With V trimmed by 4 bases and J by 2 bases, 17 bases remained unmatched. Germline values: CDR1 KGHDR, CDR2 SFDVKD. CDR3 region: CATSDSPGTGKGSPYEQYF. CDR3 sequence (DNA): TGTGCCACCAGTGACAGTCCCGGGACAGGGAAGGGGTCGCCCTACGAGCAGTACTTC.

This chain connects TRBV7-2 to TRBJ2-1, with unresolved D. Germline V gives CDR1 SGHTA, CDR2 FQGNSA. This CDR3 has 15 amino acids. V was clipped by 6 bases and J by 4 bases, with 16 bases between them. The CDR3 nucleotides are TGTGCCAGCAGATTTGAACCGGGTATTTACAATGAGCAGTTCTTC. It yields the protein CASRFEPGIYNEQFF.

The V and J genes are TRBV5-1 and TRBJ1-3; 10 nucleotides align to TRBD1. This CDR3 comprises 17 residues. V lost 3 bases and J lost 0; bases outside the gene matches: 6. Germline V gene lookup returns CDR1 SGHRS and CDR2 YFSETQ. The CDR3 DNA is TGCGCCAGCAGCTACGGGACAGGGGCTAGCTCTGGAAACACCATATATTTT. It yields the protein CASSYGTGASSGNTIYF.

The chain combines TRBV4-3 with TRBJ2-2; the D is unclear. Germline lookup yields CDR1 LGHNA and CDR2 YSLEER. The CDR3 sequence is 18 residues long. V dropped 0 bases and J dropped 2 bases, with 16 bases sitting between them. CDR3 residues: CASSQDPRHSENTGELFF. For the CDR3, the DNA is TGCGCCAGCAGCCAAGATCCTCGCCACAGTGAAAACACCGGGGAGCTGTTTTTT.

This chain uses TRBV6-4 with TRBJ1-1; weak D call: TRBD1 (6 bases). V shed 6 bases and J shed 4 bases, with 15 bases lying between them. The CDR3 consists of 14 residues. The germline V gene encodes CDR1 MRHNA and CDR2 SNTAGT. Written as DNA, the CDR3 is TGTGCCAGCAGGGTACAGGGTGGGGGCACTGAAGCTTTCTTT. It is translated as CASRVQGGGTEAFF.

J is TRBJ2-2 and V is TRBV11-3, with 11 bases lining up with TRBD2. The CDR3 spans 16 residues. The V gene end was trimmed by 5 bases and the J gene end by 1 base; junction bases not matched to a gene: 3. The V gene's germline CDR1 is SGHNT and CDR2 YENEEA. CDR3 DNA: TGTGCCAGCAGCGCCGGGACTAGCGGGAACACCGGGGAGCTGTTTTTT. Encoded protein: CASSAGTSGNTGELFF.

This chain's CDR3 is CASSPSAGPYNEQFF. The CDR3 DNA follows: TGTGCCAGCAGCCCCTCAGCGGGACCCTACAATGAGCAGTTCTTC. V is TRBV7-6 and J is TRBJ2-1; 7 bases are a match to TRBD2. Unmatched junction bases numbered 6, after V lost 5 bases and J lost 2 bases. CDR3 length equals 15 residues. Germline loops: CDR1 SGHVS, CDR2 FNYEAQ.

This sequence joins TRBV18 and TRBJ2-5; 7 nucleotides agree with TRBD1. Losses at the gene ends were 3 bases for V and 4 bases for J; bases not matched to a gene: 5. There are 14 residues in the CDR3. Germline CDR1 is KGHSH and CDR2 is LQKENI. The DNA for the CDR3 is TGTGCCAGCTCACCCGGGACAGCGGTAGAGACCCAGTACTTC. Its translation: CASSPGTAVETQYF.

V is TRBV5-1 and J is TRBJ2-5; 9 bases align to TRBD2. This CDR3 has 22 residues. From germline, CDR1 is SGHRS and CDR2 YFSETQ. V shed 0 bases and J 2 bases; nucleotides not matched to a gene: 23. The CDR3 coding sequence is TGCGCCAGCAGCTTGGGAGTTAGAAGTGGCCGAGGCCTAGCGGGACCTCAAGAGACCCAGTACTTC. Protein sequence: CASSLGVRSGRGLAGPQETQYF.

The V and J genes are TRBV28 and TRBJ2-4; D unclear. This CDR3 has 12 amino acids. Trimming removed 7 bases at V and 3 bases at J, with 7 bases between. The germline V gene encodes CDR1 MDHEN and CDR2 SYDVKM. The chain's CDR3 is CASTPHKNIQYF. The CDR3 DNA sequence: TGTGCCAGCACTCCACACAAAAACATTCAGTACTTC.

Regarding this clone: The sample holds other DNA sequences that translate to the same CDR3. The chain employs TRBV19 and TRBJ2-2; TRBD1 matches at 10 bases. J was trimmed by 6 bases and V by 1 base; bases with no gene match: 2. The CDR3 extends over 15 amino acids. The germline V gene has CDR1 LNHDA and CDR2 SQIVND (reference sequence). Written as DNA, the CDR3 is TGTGCCAGTAGTATAGGGGGGACAGGGGCCGGGGAGCTGTTTTTT. Translated: CASSIGGTGAGELFF.

This sequence joins TRBV28 and TRBJ2-2; D perhaps matches TRBD1 (5 bases). This CDR3 contains 14 residues. CDR1 and CDR2 (germline): MDHEN, SYDVKM. The V end lost 2 bases, the J end lost 4 bases, and 8 bases lay between the germline ends. The CDR3 sequence is CASSLLQGTGELFF. The DNA for the CDR3 is TGTGCCAGCAGTTTACTCCAGGGCACCGGGGAGCTGTTTTTT.

This chain uses TRBV5-6 with TRBJ2-7; no clear D. The CDR3 contains 15 residues. V was cut by 0 bases and J by 3 bases, with 13 bases left in between. Germline CDR1 reads SGHDT; CDR2 reads YYEEEE. This CDR3 reads CASSLGPSVYYEQYV. CDR3 coding DNA: TGTGCCAGCAGCTTGGGTCCCAGCGTTTACTACGAGCAGTACGTC.

V usage is TRBV6-5 and J usage is TRBJ1-5; tentatively, D is TRBD1 (5 bases). CDR1 is MNHEY and CDR2 is SVGAGI in the germline V gene. There are 15 residues in the CDR3. The V and J ends lost 5 bases and 3 bases respectively, with 14 bases between them. The CDR3 sequence is CASSQFGGLNQPQHF. In nucleotides, the CDR3 is TGTGCCAGCAGTCAATTCGGGGGACTCAATCAGCCCCAGCATTTT.

The chain employs TRBV20-1 and TRBJ1-1; D is possibly TRBD1 (5 bases). Germline V gene lookup returns CDR1 DFQATT and CDR2 SNEGSKA (reference sequence). This CDR3 comprises 11 residues. The CDR3 is CTAGGHTEAFF. In nucleotides, the CDR3 is TGCACCGCGGGGGGTCATACTGAAGCTTTCTTT.

This sequence joins TRBV5-1 and TRBJ1-3; 9 bases line up with TRBD1. The junction had 6 bases not matched to a gene; V was cut back by 1 base and J by 1 base. Germline-derived CDR1 and CDR2 are SGHRS and YFSETQ. CDR3 length: 17 amino acids. The CDR3 coding sequence is TGCGCCAGCAGCTTGCCCCGGGACAGGGCATCTGGAAACACCATATATTTT. Amino acids: CASSLPRDRASGNTIYF.

This chain links TRBV14 with TRBJ1-2; TRBD1 matches 10 bases. J lost 8 bases, V lost 0 bases, and 9 bases had no gene match. The length of the CDR3 is 16 residues. Germline V gives CDR1 SGHDN, CDR2 FVKESK. CDR3 coding DNA: TGTGCCAGCAGCCAAGATCCCGGGACAGGGGTACGCGGCTACACCTTC. Protein sequence: CASSQDPGTGVRGYTF.